This TCR beta chain was captured in a study of response to subunit inactivated influenza vaccine. This clonotype has ten or more counts. A single record per CDR3 protein comes from TCRdb applying MiXCR to the RT-PCR reads. The repertoire holds over 450,000 distinct CDR3 sequences, with 10% to 15% as singletons. Germline-derived CDR1 and CDR2 are SGHTA and FQGNSA. This CDR3 comprises 11 residues. Trimming cost V 5 bases and J 5 bases, with 6 bases left between them. The input for sequencing was PBMCs from blood, taken roughly 46 days after vaccination. The chain links TRBV7-2 to TRBJ2-5; D ambiguous. This clonotype was obtained from a middle-aged man who received an inactivated influenza vaccine. The CDR3 region has the DNA TGTGCCAGCAGCCCGGCTGAGACCCAGTACTTC. This sequence encodes CASSPAETQYF.